This T cell receptor (beta chain) was obtained from a study of radiation and T cells in renal cell carcinoma (dated by TCRdb to about 2020). Looking at the study overall: In total, 50 to 60 samples, comprising roughly 25 tumors and approximately 27 peripheral blood samples, were subjected to TCR beta sequencing. The final blood draw was performed at 4 weeks after radiation, at the same time as nephrectomy. Across all 50 or so samples, around 4,000,000 unique CDR3 nucleotide sequences, encoding 2,658,974 unique CDR3 amino acid sequences, were identified.

Read against the paper, the sample's time point label means: blood 4 weeks post-SBRT, at nephrectomy. What the treatment or condition label conveys for this sample: 15 Gy SBRT to primary tumor, nephrectomy 4 weeks later. Samples came from a clinical trial, in which primary renal cell carcinomas received 15 Gy stereotactic body radiation therapy followed by nephrectomy 4 weeks later. To follow tumor-enriched clonotypes, serial peripheral blood was collected from radiation-treated patients at baseline and at 2 weeks and 4 weeks after SBRT. Every patient had renal cell carcinoma of clear cell pathology. The QIAamp DNA Blood Mini Kit (Qiagen) was used to prepare genomic DNA for TCR sequencing. Samples were included in the analyses only if all quality control checks were passed. Concerning this clone itself: Its antigen is currently not known. The sample holds no much larger clone one base away, and base qualities are not on file.

Broad study findings and their caveats: An increase in top tumor clonotypes in blood was observed from baseline to 2 weeks post-radiation, followed by contraction by 4 weeks, which was taken to suggest transient expansion of tumor-resident clones. Tracking of blood repertoire dynamics stopped at about 4 weeks after treatment, with no follow-up past that point. Because no pretreatment tumor biopsies were available, whether clonotypes were present in the tumor at baseline could not be determined. Effects of radiation dose or scheduling on the TCR repertoire could not be addressed with the single-armed trial design.

The immunoSEQ kit was used, according to the manufacturer's recommendations, to generate TCR beta libraries from genomic DNA. For library preparation, a first multiplex PCR was performed with proprietary primers, followed by a second PCR in which unique barcodes were added, and bead cleanups were performed after each round. A kit-provided positive control reaction and a negative control reaction were included in every sample batch. The final libraries were assessed on an Agilent 4200 TapeStation D1000 ScreenTape, pooled by volume, and quantified by qPCR. Sequencing was performed on an Illumina NextSeq500 using a MidOutput 150-cycle cartridge, with 156 Read1 cycles, 15 Index1 cycles, and the kit custom primers. The pooled library was loaded at roughly 0.92 pM with an approximately 21% PhiX control spike-in. The paper's data handling went like this. Vendor-processed data were analyzed in R, with a clonotype defined as all T cells sharing the same CDR3 nucleotide sequence. For clone abundance analyses, frequencies were normalized to the 10,000 most abundant clones in each sample. Before analysis, public T cell clones were removed, and these numbered fewer than six per sample on average. A difference in abundance of at least 32-fold between compartments was used to define tumor-enriched and baseline blood-enriched clonotypes. Clonotypes expanded or contracted between blood time points were identified with a beta-binomial differential abundance model. Tumor-blood repertoire similarity was measured with the Baroni-Urbani and Buser coefficient, and groups were compared using two-tailed Wilcoxon tests in R. The clones in this table, taken by TCRdb from immuneACCESS, are in-frame only. Not every clone is retained; where verified, under half of the shortfall comes from an unresolved V gene, and the cause of the rest is unknown. Clone size and V and J calls were adopted from that table, with D and trimming inferred from the DNA. In this sample the table shows about 86,000 clones, around four fifths of which occur a single time. The ten largest clones capture more than 9% of the sample.

This receptor was taken from a man in his fifties with renal cell carcinoma. This specimen consisted of blood, obtained from a patient whose treatment included radiotherapy and nephrectomy.

In nucleotides, the sequence is TGCGCCAGCAGCTTGGAGCATGAGCAGTTCTTC. Its translation is CASSLEHEQFF. The V and J segments used are TRBV5-1 and TRBJ2-1; no D gene is confidently identified. Relative to germline, V is 0 bases shorter and J is 8 bases shorter, with 3 bases between their ends. CDR1 and CDR2 are read off the germline V gene as SGHRS and YFSETQ. The CDR3 covers 11 residues, taking in both the cysteine and the phenylalanine. Only the CDR3 DNA stays, 33 bases, in frame from base 1.